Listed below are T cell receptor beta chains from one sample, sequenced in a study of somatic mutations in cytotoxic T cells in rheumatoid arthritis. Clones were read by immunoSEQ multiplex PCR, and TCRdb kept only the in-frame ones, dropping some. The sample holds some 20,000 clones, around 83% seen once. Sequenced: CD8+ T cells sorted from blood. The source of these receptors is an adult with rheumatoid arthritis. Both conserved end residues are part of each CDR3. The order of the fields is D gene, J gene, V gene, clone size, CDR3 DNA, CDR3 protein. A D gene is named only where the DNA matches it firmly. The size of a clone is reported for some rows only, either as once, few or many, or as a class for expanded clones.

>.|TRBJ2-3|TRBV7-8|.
TGTGCCAGCAGGAAGACTAGAGGGGCTGGGGATACGCAGTATTTT
CASRKTRGAGDTQYF
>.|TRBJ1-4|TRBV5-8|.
TGTGCCAGCAGCCCAGGACAGTTAAAACTGTTTTTT
CASSPGQLKLFF
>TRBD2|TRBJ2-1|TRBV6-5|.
TGTGCCAGCAGCATACTAGCGGGGGGGTACAATGAGCAGTTCTTC
CASSILAGGYNEQFF
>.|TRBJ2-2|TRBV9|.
TGTGCCAGCAGCGTGGAGGGGGTCACCGGGGAGCTGTTTTTT
CASSVEGVTGELFF
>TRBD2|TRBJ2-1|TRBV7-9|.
TGTGCCAGCAGCCTCACTAGCGGCGGGGGTGAGCAGTTCTTC
CASSLTSGGGEQFF
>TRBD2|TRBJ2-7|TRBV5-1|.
TGCGCCAGCAGCGCGGGGGTAGGAGCGTACGAGCAGTACTTC
CASSAGVGAYEQYF
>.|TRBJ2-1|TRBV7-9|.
TGTGCCAGCAGCACAGACCGGTACAATGAGCAGTTCTTC
CASSTDRYNEQFF
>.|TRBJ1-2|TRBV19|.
TGTGCCAGTAGTATAATCGGTCAGACCACTAACTATGGCTACACCTTC
CASSIIGQTTNYGYTF
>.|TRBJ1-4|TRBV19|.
TGTGCCAGTAGTATCAGGGGTCGGGAAAAACTGTTTTTT
CASSIRGREKLFF
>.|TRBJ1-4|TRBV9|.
TGTGCCAGCAGCGCATATGGGGGGGGCGGTGAAAAACTGTTTTTT
CASSAYGGGGEKLFF
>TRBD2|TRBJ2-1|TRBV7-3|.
TGTGCCAGCAGCTCGACTAGCGGAGCTAACAATGAGCAGTTCTTC
CASSSTSGANNEQFF
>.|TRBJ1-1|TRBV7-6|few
TGTGCCAGCAGCTTCCAGGTGAACACTGAAGCTTTCTTT
CASSFQVNTEAFF
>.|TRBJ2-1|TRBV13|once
TGTGCCAGCAGCCCAGACGGGGGCCCTTCCTACAATGAGCAGTTCTTC
CASSPDGGPSYNEQFF
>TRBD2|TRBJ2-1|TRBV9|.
TGTGCCAGCAGCCAAGCGGGAGAGTTGCGGTACTCGGGGCGGGCGGGTGAGCAGTTCTTC
CASSQAGELRYSGRAGEQFF
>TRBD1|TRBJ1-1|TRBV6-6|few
TGTGCCAGCAGAAGGGGGCGGGACACTGAAGCTTTCTTT
CASRRGRDTEAFF
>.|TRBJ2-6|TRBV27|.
TGTGCCAGCAGTAGGGCGGGGGCCAACGTCCTGACTTTC
CASSRAGANVLTF
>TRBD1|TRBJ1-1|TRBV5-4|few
TGTGCCAGCAGCGTTACAGGGGACAACACTGAAGCTTTCTTT
CASSVTGDNTEAFF
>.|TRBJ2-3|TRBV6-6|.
TGTGCCAGCGTAAGCGGAACTAGCACAGATACGCAGTATTTT
CASVSGTSTDTQYF
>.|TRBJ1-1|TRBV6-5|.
TGTGCCAGCAGTTACGGTGGGACACATAAGAACACTGAAGCTTTCTTT
CASSYGGTHKNTEAFF
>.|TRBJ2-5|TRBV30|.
TGTGCCTGGGCGGACCTAGAGACCCAGTACTTC
CAWADLETQYF
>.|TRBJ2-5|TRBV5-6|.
TGTGCCAGCAGCTTGGGCCTTGGGCAAGAGACCCAGTACTTC
CASSLGLGQETQYF
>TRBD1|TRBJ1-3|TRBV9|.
TGTGCCAGCAGCCCAAGACAGGGGGCTACGGGAAACACCATATATTTT
CASSPRQGATGNTIYF
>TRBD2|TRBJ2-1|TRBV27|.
TGTGCCAGCAGTCTCCTAGCGGGGGGTGAGCAGTTCTTC
CASSLLAGGEQFF
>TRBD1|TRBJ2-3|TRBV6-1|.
TGTGCCAGCAGTGATCCCACCGAAGACAGGGGGCAAGATACGCAGTATTTT
CASSDPTEDRGQDTQYF
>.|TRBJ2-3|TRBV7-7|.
TGTGCCAGCAGCTTATTGCGCGATACGCAGTATTTT
CASSLLRDTQYF
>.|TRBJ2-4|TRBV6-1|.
TGTGCCAGCAGTGACCGGGGCGGTCGGGACATTCAGTACTTC
CASSDRGGRDIQYF
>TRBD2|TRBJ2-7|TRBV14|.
TGTGCCAGCAGCCAAGTTTGGACTAGCGGGAGCTCCTACGAGCAGTACTTC
CASSQVWTSGSSYEQYF
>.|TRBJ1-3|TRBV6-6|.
TGTGCCAGCAGTTTCTCATCCGGAACTGGAAACACCATATATTTT
CASSFSSGTGNTIYF
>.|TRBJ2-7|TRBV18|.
TGTGCCAGCTCACCAAGGGGGAGTTTATACGAGCAGTACTTC
CASSPRGSLYEQYF
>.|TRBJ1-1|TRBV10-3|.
TGTGCCACATATGGAGGGGGAGGCACTGAAGCTTTCTTT
CATYGGGGTEAFF
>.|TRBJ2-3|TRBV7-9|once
TGTGCCAGCAGCTTAGGTACAGATACGCAGTATTTT
CASSLGTDTQYF
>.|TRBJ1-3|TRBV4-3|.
TGCGCCAGCAGCCAAGGAGGGCTCCTCTCTGGAAACACCATATATTTT
CASSQGGLLSGNTIYF
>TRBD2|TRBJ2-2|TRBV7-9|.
TGTGCCAGCAGCTCGGGACTAACGAACACCGGGGAGCTGTTTTTT
CASSSGLTNTGELFF
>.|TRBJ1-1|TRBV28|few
TGTGCCAGCAGTTTAGGTCAGAACACTGAAGCTTTCTTT
CASSLGQNTEAFF
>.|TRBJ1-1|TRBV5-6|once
TGTGCCAGCAGCTTGGGCCCACATGAAGCTTTCTTT
CASSLGPHEAFF
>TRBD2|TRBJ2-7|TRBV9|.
TGTGCCAGCAGCGAGGGGACTAGCATCCGCGAGCAGTACTTC
CASSEGTSIREQYF
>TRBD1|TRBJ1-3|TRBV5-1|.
TGCGCCAGCAGCCCCTCGACAGGGGGTGGAAACACCATATATTTT
CASSPSTGGGNTIYF
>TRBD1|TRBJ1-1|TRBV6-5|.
TGTGCCAGCAGTAGGGGGCTCGGCACTGAAGCTTTCTTT
CASSRGLGTEAFF
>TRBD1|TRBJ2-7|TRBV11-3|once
TGTGCCAGCAGCTCCCAAATGACAGGGGTGTCCTACGAGCAGTACTTC
CASSSQMTGVSYEQYF
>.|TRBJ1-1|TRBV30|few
TGTGCCTGGAGTGTACTGAAAGCTGAAGCTTTCTTT
CAWSVLKAEAFF
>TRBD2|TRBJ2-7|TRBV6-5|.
TGTGCCAGCAGGCACGGGACTAGCGGGAGTTACGAGCAGTACTTC
CASRHGTSGSYEQYF
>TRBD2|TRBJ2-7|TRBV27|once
TGTGCCAGCAGTTTAAGGACTAGCGGGAAATCCTACGAGCAGTACTTC
CASSLRTSGKSYEQYF
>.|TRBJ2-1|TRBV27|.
TGTGCCAGCAGTTTAGTGGGTGGTGAGCAGTTCTTC
CASSLVGGEQFF
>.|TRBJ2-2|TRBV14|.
TGTGCCAGTAGGCACGGGAGTACCGGGGAGCTGTTTTTT
CASRHGSTGELFF
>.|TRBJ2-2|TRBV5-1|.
TGCGCCAGCAGCTGGCTAGCGCTGACCGGGGAGCTGTTTTTT
CASSWLALTGELFF
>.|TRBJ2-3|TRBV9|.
TGTGCCAGCAGCAGTGGTGGGAGGCGGGGCAGAGATACGCAGTATTTT
CASSSGGRRGRDTQYF
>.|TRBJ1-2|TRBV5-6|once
TGTGCCAGCAGCTTTGGGACTGGGGTCCATGGCTACACCTTC
CASSFGTGVHGYTF
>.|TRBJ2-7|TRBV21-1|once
TGTGCCAGTCCAGCGGGCCTCTCCTACGAGCAGTACTTC
CASPAGLSYEQYF
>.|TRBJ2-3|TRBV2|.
TGTGCCAGCAGAACCCGAGTAGGAGAAGATACGCAGTATTTT
CASRTRVGEDTQYF
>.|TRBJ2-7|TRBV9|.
TGTGCCAGCAGCGCGGCGGGGCACGCTCTCTACGAGCAGTACTTC
CASSAAGHALYEQYF
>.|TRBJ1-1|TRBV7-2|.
TGTGCCAGCAGCTTAATCAGGGGAAACACTGAAGCTTTCTTT
CASSLIRGNTEAFF
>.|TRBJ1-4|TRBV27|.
TGTGCCAGTGCAACTAATGAAAAACTGTTTTTT
CASATNEKLFF
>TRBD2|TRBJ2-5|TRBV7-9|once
TGTGCCAGCAGCTCCGGACTAGCGGGAGTTTTTCAAGAGACCCAGTACTTC
CASSSGLAGVFQETQYF
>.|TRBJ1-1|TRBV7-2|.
TGTGCCAGCAGCTTACGCTTCCGAGGTGACACTGAAGCTTTCTTT
CASSLRFRGDTEAFF
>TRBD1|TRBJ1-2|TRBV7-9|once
TGTGCCAGCAGCCTCCCGGGACAGCCGGGGGGCTACACCTTC
CASSLPGQPGGYTF
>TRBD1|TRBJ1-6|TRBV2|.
TGTGCCAGCAGTCCGGGACAGGGGACCCTAGGGGATAATTCACCCCTCCACTTT
CASSPGQGTLGDNSPLHF
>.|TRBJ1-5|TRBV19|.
TGTGCCAGTAGTAACGGGCAGGGGCCTACGCCCCAGCATTTT
CASSNGQGPTPQHF
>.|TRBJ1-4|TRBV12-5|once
TGTGCTAGTGGTTGGACAACGAGGACGGAGGATAAAAATGAAAAACTGTTTTTT
CASGWTTRTEDKNEKLFF
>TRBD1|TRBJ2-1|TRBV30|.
TGTGCCTGGAGTGCCCTCGGGACAGGGGTCTTGGACGAGCAGTTCTTC
CAWSALGTGVLDEQFF